Following are 5 T cell receptor beta chains from one sample sequenced in a study of CD8 T cells in Susac syndrome. An amount of RNA that ranged from roughly 0.5 to 1 ug was reverse transcribed with random hexamers. TCRdb re-analysed the immunoSEQ multiplex PCR reads in MiXCR, keeping a single row per CDR3 protein. The profile shows about 200,000 distinct CDR3 sequences, about 96% of them singletons. Specimen: CD4+ T cells from PBMCs. The receptor source for this set is a human donor with multiple sclerosis.

V is TRBV28 and J is TRBJ2-7; D is possibly TRBD2 (5 bases). Trimming removed 5 bases from V and 3 bases from J, with 20 bases in between. Germline V CDR1 and CDR2: MDHEN, SYDVKM. This CDR3 has 16 amino acids. CDR3 region: CASSGPGSDRSYEQYF. DNA of the CDR3: TGTGCCAGCAGTGGTCCTGGTAGCGACCGAAGCTACGAGCAGTACTTC.

This clonotype was seen only once. The chain carries TRBV29-1 and TRBJ2-1; no reliable D call. This CDR3 is 13 amino acids long. Trimming left V 7 bases short and J 1 base short, with 11 bases between. Germline CDR1 SQVTM, CDR2 ANQGSEA. The CDR3 DNA is TGCAGCGGATTAGTAGGGTCCTACAATGAGCAGTTCTTC. Its protein product is CSGLVGSYNEQFF.

The J gene is TRBJ2-1, the V gene TRBV2; no clear D gene. Looked up from germline, CDR1 is SNHLY and CDR2 is FYNNEI. The length of the CDR3 is 11 residues. V was trimmed by 2 bases and J by 12 bases, leaving 8 bases between them. The CDR3 reads CASSESRAQFF. The DNA for the CDR3 is TGTGCCAGCAGTGAAAGTAGGGCGCAGTTCTTC.

The chain employs TRBV18 and TRBJ2-1, with D maybe TRBD2 (6 bases). Germline V gene sequence: CDR1 KGHSH, CDR2 LQKENI. V was shortened by 4 bases and J by 7 bases, with 17 bases between the two germline ends. The CDR3 sequence is 15 residues long. This CDR3 is CASSQTGGTGNEQFF. The DNA of the CDR3 is TGTGCCAGCTCACAAACGGGCGGGACTGGGAATGAGCAGTTCTTC. The full variable domain, with the rest looked up from reference TRBV18 and TRBJ2-1, is NAGVMQNPRHLVRRRGQEARLRCSPMKGHSHVYWYRQLPEEGLKFMVYLQKENIIDESGMPKERFSAEFPKEGPSILRIQQVVRGDSAAYFCASSQTGGTGNEQFFGPGTRLTVL.

The chain uses TRBV30 and TRBJ2-3; 8 bases fit TRBD2. The CDR3 has 11 residues. In germline, CDR1 is GTSNPN, CDR2 SVGIG (reference sequence). Losses at the gene ends were 7 bases for V and 6 bases for J; bases not matched to a gene: 3. The CDR3 DNA reads as TGTGCCTCGCTAGCGGGCGATACGCAGTATTTT. This translates into CASLAGDTQYF.